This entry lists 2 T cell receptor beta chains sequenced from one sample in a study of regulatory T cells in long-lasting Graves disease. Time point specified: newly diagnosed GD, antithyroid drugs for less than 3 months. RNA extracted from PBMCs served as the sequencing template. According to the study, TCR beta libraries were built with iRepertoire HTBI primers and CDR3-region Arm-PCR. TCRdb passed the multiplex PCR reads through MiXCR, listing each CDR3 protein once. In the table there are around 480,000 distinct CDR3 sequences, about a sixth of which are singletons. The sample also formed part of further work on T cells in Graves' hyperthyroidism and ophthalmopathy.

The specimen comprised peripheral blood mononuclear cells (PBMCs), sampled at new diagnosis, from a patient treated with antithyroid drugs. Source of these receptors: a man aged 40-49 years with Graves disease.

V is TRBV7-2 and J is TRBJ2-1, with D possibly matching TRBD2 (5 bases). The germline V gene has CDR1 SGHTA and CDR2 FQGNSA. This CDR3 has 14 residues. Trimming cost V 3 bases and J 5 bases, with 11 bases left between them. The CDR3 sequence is CASSFAGLHNEQFF. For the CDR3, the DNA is TGTGCCAGCAGCTTCGCAGGACTGCACAATGAGCAGTTCTTC.

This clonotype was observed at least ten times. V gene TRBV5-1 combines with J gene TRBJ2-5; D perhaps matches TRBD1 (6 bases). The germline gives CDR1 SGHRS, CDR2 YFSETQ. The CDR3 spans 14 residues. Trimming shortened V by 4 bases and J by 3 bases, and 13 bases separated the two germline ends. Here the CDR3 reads CASSPGTTEETQYF. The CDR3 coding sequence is TGCGCCAGCAGCCCCGGGACAACGGAAGAGACCCAGTACTTC.